A single sample is the source of the 24 T cell receptor beta chains below, sequenced in a study of sequential checkpoint blockade in melanoma. Measured with immunoSEQ multiplex PCR; TCRdb has only the in-frame clones, and not every one. The sample has under 20,000 clones; around 75% are singletons. Treatment described: randomized to nivolumab then ipilimumab (arm A) or the reverse (arm B). The sequencing here drew on CD8+ T cells sorted from blood (inferred from file names), taken from a patient given nivolumab and ipilimumab in sequence. The source of these receptors is a human donor with melanoma.

A few counts support this clone. The rearrangement uses TRBV15 and TRBJ1-6; D unresolved. Looked up from germline, CDR1 is LNHNV and CDR2 is YYDKDF (reference sequence). This CDR3 is built from 15 residues. Trimming left V 0 bases short and J 6 bases short, with 9 bases between. CDR3 sequence reads: CATSRDGRANSPLHF. CDR3 bases: TGTGCCACCAGCAGAGATGGGCGAGCTAATTCACCCCTCCACTTT.

This sequence joins TRBV4-3 and TRBJ1-1; D gene ambiguous. CDR1 and CDR2 from the germline V gene are LGHNA and YSLEER. The CDR3 totals 15 residues. Deletions cut 0 bases from V and 0 bases from J, with 8 bases between. CDR3 sequence (DNA): TGCGCCAGCAGCCAAGATGGCAGGATGAACACTGAAGCTTTCTTT. Its translation is CASSQDGRMNTEAFF.

This clone appeared a few times. This chain joins TRBV6-1 and TRBJ2-7; the D gene is possibly TRBD1 (6 bases). The CDR3 has 15 residues. The germline gives CDR1 MNHNS, CDR2 SASEGT. Trimming removed 3 bases at V and 0 bases at J, with 12 bases between. Written as DNA, the CDR3 is TGTGCCAGCAGTGAGGGGACAATGGGCTCCTACGAGCAGTACTTC. The encoded protein is CASSEGTMGSYEQYF.

This chain uses TRBV5-1 with TRBJ1-1; D is possibly TRBD1 (5 bases). The germline V gene has CDR1 SGHRS and CDR2 YFSETQ. The CDR3 length is 14 residues. V lost 5 bases, J lost 3 bases, and 14 bases lay in between. CDR3 coding DNA: TGCGCCAGCAGGCCCAGGGTGGTTGACACTGAAGCTTTCTTT. Amino acid sequence: CASRPRVVDTEAFF.

The gene calls are TRBV11-2 and TRBJ2-7, with TRBD2 identical over 13 bases. J gave up 5 bases and V 5 bases, and 6 bases lay outside the gene matches. This CDR3 comprises 15 residues. CDR1 and CDR2 from the germline V gene are SGHAT and FQNNGV. CDR3 bases: TGTGCCAGCAGCAGGACTAGCGGGAGTCCACACGAGCAGTACTTC. It encodes CASSRTSGSPHEQYF.

The chain joins TRBV28 to TRBJ1-6; 8 nucleotides line up with TRBD1. V shed 3 bases and J 3 bases; nucleotides not matched to a gene: 1. This CDR3 has 15 residues. Germline CDR1 MDHEN, CDR2 SYDVKM. The CDR3 DNA follows: TGTGCCAGCAGTTTCACAGGGGGCTATAATTCACCCCTCCACTTT. The encoded protein is CASSFTGGYNSPLHF.

V usage is TRBV7-6 and J usage is TRBJ1-1, with 7 bases lining up with TRBD1. The CDR3 is 12 residues long. After removal of 4 bases from V and 7 bases from J, the junction contained 3 bases not matched to a gene. The germline V gene has CDR1 SGHVS and CDR2 FNYEAQ. The CDR3 sequence is CASSSYRGEAFF. DNA for the CDR3: TGTGCCAGCAGCTCGTACAGGGGTGAAGCTTTCTTT.

This clone came up once. The genes are TRBV28 and TRBJ1-3; perhaps TRBD1 as D (5 bases). The ends were cut back, 6 bases at V and 8 bases at J, with 17 bases in the middle. Germline V gives CDR1 MDHEN, CDR2 SYDVKM. The CDR3 length is 14 residues. The CDR3 DNA sequence: TGTGCCAGCAGATTCACGGGGGTTCGAGACACCATATATTTT. Protein sequence: CASRFTGVRDTIYF.

As to this clone: Likely a read error: the CDR3 ends without its conserved phenylalanine or tryptophan. The chain links TRBV19 to TRBJ1-5; 9 bases are a match to TRBD1. The CDR3 contains 15 residues. Looked up from germline, CDR1 is LNHDA and CDR2 is SQIVND (reference sequence). J was trimmed by 3 bases and V by 7 bases; bases with no gene match: 7. The CDR3 loop reads CASTPGTGNNQPQHL. The CDR3 nucleotides are TGTGCCAGTACCCCTGGGACAGGGAACAATCAGCCCCAGCATCTT.

The chain uses TRBV11-2 and TRBJ2-1; 9 positions match TRBD2. CDR3 size: 16 residues. The V gene's germline CDR1 is SGHAT and CDR2 FQNNGV. The trim removed 6 bases at V and 8 bases at J, leaving 14 bases unmatched. CDR3 region: CASRLVSSGTTYEQFF. The CDR3 DNA follows: TGTGCCAGCAGACTAGTGTCTAGCGGGACAACATATGAGCAGTTCTTC.

J is TRBJ1-2 and V is TRBV4-1, with D possibly matching TRBD1 (5 bases). This CDR3 has 15 amino acids. Germline CDR1 reads MGHRA; CDR2 reads YSYEKL. The V and J ends lost 1 base and 1 base respectively, with 10 bases between them. The CDR3 region is CASSQGGQNNYGYTF. In DNA, the CDR3 is TGCGCCAGCAGCCAAGGAGGACAAAATAACTATGGCTACACCTTC.

This chain joins TRBV6-5 and TRBJ2-1; 11 positions agree with TRBD2. Per the germline V gene, CDR1 is MNHEY and CDR2 is SVGAGI. The CDR3 runs 15 residues. V shed 6 bases and J 6 bases; nucleotides not matched to a gene: 7. The CDR3 here is CASSVSSGGGNEQFF. CDR3 nucleotide sequence: TGTGCCAGCAGCGTCAGTAGCGGGGGGGGCAATGAGCAGTTCTTC.

This chain uses TRBV2 with TRBJ2-3; 7 positions agree with TRBD2. The CDR3 is 16 amino acids. With V trimmed by 8 bases and J by 4 bases, 15 bases remained unmatched. Germline V CDR1 and CDR2: SNHLY, FYNNEI. The CDR3 nucleotides read TGTGCCAGCCTACCCGGGACTATTGCTTATGCAGATACGCAGTATTTT. This codes for CASLPGTIAYADTQYF.

This sequence joins TRBV6-5 and TRBJ1-4; D remains ambiguous. V lost 5 bases and J 8 bases, leaving 12 bases between the germline ends. The CDR3 totals 13 residues. Per germline, CDR1 MNHEY and CDR2 SVGAGI. This CDR3 is CASSQLLREKLFF. CDR3 nucleotide sequence: TGTGCCAGCAGTCAGCTTTTGAGGGAAAAACTGTTTTTT.

With regard to this clone: Other DNA variants within this sample encode the same CDR3. The genes are TRBV5-6 and TRBJ1-5; tentative D call: TRBD1 (5 bases). The CDR3 runs to 14 residues. The V end was cut by 0 bases, the J end by 7 bases, with 11 bases between. Germline V gene sequence: CDR1 SGHDT, CDR2 YYEEEE. The CDR3 here is CASSLGQGGQPQHF. The CDR3 coding sequence is TGTGCCAGCAGCTTGGGGCAGGGTGGCCAGCCCCAGCATTTT.

The CDR3 DNA is TGCGCCAGCAGCTTGGGGGGGGACGGCACTGAAGCTTTCTTT. It codes for CASSLGGDGTEAFF. The chain uses TRBV5-1 and TRBJ1-1, with D perhaps TRBD1 (5 bases). Trimming pared 0 bases from V and 4 bases from J, leaving 10 bases between. This CDR3 has 14 amino acids. Germline V lookup: CDR1 SGHRS, CDR2 YFSETQ.

This rearrangement joins TRBV11-1 to TRBJ1-2; TRBD1 matches at 9 bases. The V gene end was trimmed by 5 bases and the J gene end by 4 bases; junction bases not matched to a gene: 8. This CDR3 contains 15 residues. The germline V gene has CDR1 SGHAT and CDR2 FQDESV (reference sequence). Here the CDR3 reads CASSPGTGLSYGYTF. CDR3 nucleotides: TGTGCCAGCAGCCCAGGGACAGGGTTGAGCTATGGCTACACCTTC.

This chain joins TRBV25-1 and TRBJ1-1, with TRBD1 as a possible D gene (6 bases). The CDR3 contains 12 residues. The V gene lost 1 base and the J gene lost 7 bases, with 7 bases spanning the gap. Per germline, CDR1 MGHDK and CDR2 SYGVNS. The CDR3 nucleotides are TGTGCCAGCAGTGAATGGGGGCATGAAGCTTTCTTT. It yields the protein CASSEWGHEAFF.

The genes are TRBV5-4 and TRBJ1-5, with D possibly matching TRBD1 (6 bases). Trimming cost V 2 bases and J 4 bases, with 13 bases left between them. In germline, CDR1 is SGHNT, CDR2 YYREEE (reference sequence). This CDR3 contains 15 residues. The CDR3, as DNA: TGTGCCAGCAGCTTTACAGGGCTAGGGAATCAGCCCCAGCATTTT. It encodes CASSFTGLGNQPQHF.

DNA for the CDR3: TGTGCCAGCAGTTATAATTATGGGCGAGACACCGACGAGCAGTACTTC. Amino acids: CASSYNYGRDTDEQYF. The chain has TRBV6-5 and TRBJ2-7; D is undetermined. The CDR3 loop spans 16 amino acids. Trimming took off 3 bases at V and 5 bases at J, with 20 bases between the two ends. Germline V lookup: CDR1 MNHEY, CDR2 SVGAGI.

CDR3 DNA sequence: TGTGCCAGCAGCTTGGGGCAGTCCTATGGCTACACCTTC. Translating it yields CASSLGQSYGYTF. The chain employs TRBV5-4 and TRBJ1-2; no clear D. The germline V and J ends were trimmed by 0 bases and 4 bases, with 7 bases remaining between them. CDR1 SGHNT and CDR2 YYREEE come from the germline V gene (reference sequence). There are 13 residues in the CDR3.

The J gene is TRBJ2-7, the V gene TRBV21-1; the D call TRBD1 from the table was never checked on the DNA. TRBV21-1 is noted as a pseudogene. CDR3 size: 13 residues. CDR3 nucleotide sequence: TGTGCCAGCAGCAAAGCTACAGGGGTCGTTGCCTACTTC. Translated, it gives CASSKATGVVAYF.

The chain carries TRBV6-5 and TRBJ2-1; TRBD2 agrees at 8 bases. V gave up 2 bases and J gave up 4 bases; unmatched junction bases: 4. The CDR3 length is 15 residues. Germline CDR1 MNHEY, CDR2 SVGAGI. Written as DNA, the CDR3 is TGTGCCAGCAGTTACGGGCTAGCGGGTTACAATGAGCAGTTCTTC. Translation: CASSYGLAGYNEQFF.

The rearrangement uses TRBV9 and TRBJ1-2; a weak D match, TRBD1 (5 bases). Germline values: CDR1 SGDLS, CDR2 YYNGEE. The V end was cut by 0 bases, the J end by 4 bases, with 10 bases between. The CDR3 is 14 amino acids. The CDR3 protein is CASSVATTAYGYTF. Here the CDR3 DNA reads TGTGCCAGCAGCGTAGCTACGACAGCCTATGGCTACACCTTC.